Described below is a single T cell receptor (beta chain) sequence and its context. Its antigen is not known. The sample holds other DNA sequences that translate to the same CDR3. The CDR3 extends over 12 amino acids. CDR1 is MDHEN, CDR2 SYDVKM, per germline. Trimming removed 3 bases from V and 0 bases from J, with 3 bases in between. The naive CD8 fraction comprised CD45RO-negative cells positively selected for CCR7 and excluded terminally differentiated effector memory CD45RA+ cells. The sample belongs to a study of shared clonotypes between healthy human individuals. Data came from immunoSEQ multiplex PCR; TCRdb stores just in-frame clones and leaves some out. The sample consists of about 680,000 clones, 92% of them appearing once. The study's findings and limits: Several donors shared 4.5% to 6.5% of their naive CD4 clonotypes. Even with large depth, rarefaction showed that sorted-subset sequencing was incomplete.

The origin of this receptor is a man younger than 40 in good health. The chain has TRBV28 and TRBJ2-7; no clear D gene. What was sequenced was naive CD8+ T cells sorted from blood. In DNA, the CDR3 is TGTGCCAGCAGTTTCAACTCCTACGAGCAGTACTTC. It translates to CASSFNSYEQYF.